One sample yielded the 12 T cell receptor beta chains listed below, sequenced in a study of human T cells and chemical hapten exposure. TCRdb reprocessed the RACE reads with MiXCR, giving one entry per CDR3 protein. Here the sample spans under 130,000 distinct CDR3 sequences, approximately 36% being singletons. Time point meaning: patch test 3, about 24 weeks after DPC sensitization. Treatment meaning: therapeutic diphenylcyclopropenone sensitization with weekly scalp DPC. Sample: whole blood, taken in connection with sensitization to the hapten diphenylcyclopropenone (DPC). These receptors were taken from a man between 35 and 55 years old with alopecia areata. Some clones in this sample may be carry-over from other donors' samples.

This clonotype has a handful of counts. This chain joins TRBV7-9 and TRBJ2-1; 8 bases align to TRBD1. The CDR3 is 14 residues long. Germline trimming cut 6 bases from V and 5 bases from J; bases unmatched to any gene: 6. Germline CDR1 SEHNR, CDR2 FQNEAQ (reference sequence). CDR3 sequence: CASRSGGAHNEQFF. In DNA, the CDR3 is TGTGCCAGCAGGTCAGGGGGCGCCCACAATGAGCAGTTCTTC.

This clonotype was seen only a few times. This sequence joins TRBV7-2 and TRBJ2-5; a possible D gene is TRBD2 (6 bases). CDR1 is SGHTA and CDR2 is FQGNSA in the germline V gene. CDR3 length: 13 residues. Trimming stripped 6 bases from V and 4 bases from J, with 12 bases between. The CDR3 DNA reads TGTGCCAGCAGTCGGGACTTTGGAGAGACCCAGTACTTC. Protein product: CASSRDFGETQYF. The full variable domain, with the rest looked up from reference TRBV7-2 and TRBJ2-5, is GAGVSQSPSNKVTEKGKDVELRCDPISGHTALYWYRQSLGQGLEFLIYFQGNSAPDKSGLPSDRFSAERTGGSVSTLTIQRTQQEDSAVYLCASSRDFGETQYFGPGTRLLVL.

The chain's CDR3 is CASTPNTGELFF. The CDR3 coding sequence is TGTGCCAGCACCCCAAACACCGGGGAGCTGTTTTTT. The chain links TRBV6-5 to TRBJ2-2; no firm D call. The germline gives CDR1 MNHEY, CDR2 SVGAGI. The CDR3 spans 12 residues. Trimming pared 7 bases from V and 2 bases from J, leaving 5 bases between.

V usage is TRBV7-9 and J usage is TRBJ2-3; D perhaps matches TRBD2 (6 bases). The CDR3 has 16 amino acids. Germline V gene sequence: CDR1 SEHNR, CDR2 FQNEAQ (reference sequence). Trimming took 2 bases from V and 4 from J, leaving 16 bases between them. The CDR3 DNA sequence: TGTGCCAGCAGCTTATGGAGGGTCTCCGGGGCAGATACGCAGTATTTT. Encoded protein: CASSLWRVSGADTQYF. The full variable domain, with the rest looked up from reference TRBV7-9 and TRBJ2-3, is DTGVSQNPRHKITKRGQNVTFRCDPISEHNRLYWYRQTLGQGPEFLTYFQNEAQLEKSRLLSDRFSAERPKGSFSTLEIQRTEQGDSAMYLCASSLWRVSGADTQYFGPGTRLTVL.

This clonotype showed up just a few times. The rearrangement uses TRBV11-3 and TRBJ2-1; maybe TRBD2 (5 bases). The germline V and J ends were trimmed by 4 bases and 6 bases, with 10 bases remaining between them. Germline CDR1 SGHNT, CDR2 YENEEA. This CDR3 has 13 amino acids. The CDR3 spells CASSSVRGNEQFF. The CDR3 nucleotides are TGTGCCAGCAGCTCCGTCCGGGGCAATGAGCAGTTCTTC.

This chain joins TRBV20-1 and TRBJ2-7, with TRBD1 identical over 8 bases. Trimming removed 5 bases from V and 2 bases from J; junction bases left unmatched: 11. CDR3 size: 15 residues. Germline V lookup: CDR1 DFQATT, CDR2 SNEGSKA (reference sequence). The DNA of the CDR3 is TGCAGTGCTCAAATCAGGGGGCGAACGGCCTACGAGCAGTACTTC. It encodes CSAQIRGRTAYEQYF.

This rearrangement joins TRBV2 to TRBJ1-5; 8 nucleotides align to TRBD1. The length of the CDR3 is 14 residues. Germline V CDR1 and CDR2: SNHLY, FYNNEI. V shed 7 bases, J shed 6 bases, and the junction held 8 bases outside the gene matches. Here the CDR3 DNA reads TGTGCCAGCAACACAGGGGGAATAGGTCAGCCCCAGCATTTT. Its translation: CASNTGGIGQPQHF.

The V and J genes are TRBV12-5 and TRBJ2-1; 7 positions agree with TRBD2. The CDR3 totals 16 residues. Germline-derived CDR1 and CDR2 are LGHNT and FRNRAP. With V trimmed by 0 bases and J by 9 bases, 11 bases remained unmatched. DNA for the CDR3: TGTGCTAGTGGTTTGGTACACCCCCGGGGGGTGGGTGAGCAGTTCTTC. This translates into CASGLVHPRGVGEQFF.

This chain uses TRBV6-2 or TRBV6-3 with TRBJ2-7; D is unresolved. Trimming took off 2 bases at V and 0 bases at J, with 8 bases between the two ends. Germline V lookup: CDR1 MNHEY, CDR2 SVGEGT. The CDR3 has 14 amino acids. The CDR3 region has the DNA TGTGCCAGCAGTTACGGCGAGAGCTCCTACGAGCAGTACGTC. Residues: CASSYGESSYEQYV.

Comments on this clonotype: The junction and the germline gene differ at one end; a read error may be behind it. The chain is built from TRBV5-1 and TRBJ2-5; either TRBD1 or TRBD2 may supply D (5 bases each). The CDR3 covers 14 residues. Germline values: CDR1 SGHRS, CDR2 YFSETQ. The CDR3 nucleotides read TGCGCCAGCAGTTTGGGACCAAGTATGGAGACCCAGTACTTC. This encodes CASSLGPSMETQYF. Full variable domain (missing parts from reference TRBV5-1 and TRBJ2-5): KAGVTQTPRYLIKTRGQQVTLSCSPISGHRSVSWYQQTPGQGLQFLFEYFSETQRNKGNFPGRFSGRQFSNSRSEMNVSTLELGDSALYLCASSLGPSMETQYFGPGTRLLVL.

CDR3 loop: CASSPRNDEQYF. The DNA of the CDR3 is TGTGCCAGCAGCCCCAGGAACGACGAGCAGTACTTC. The V gene is TRBV6-6, the J gene TRBJ2-7; D unclear. The V end was cut by 6 bases, the J end by 5 bases, with 11 bases between. Germline-derived CDR1 and CDR2 are MNHNY and SVGAGI (reference sequence). The CDR3 loop spans 12 amino acids.

The V call is TRBV12-3 or TRBV12-4, the J call TRBJ2-1, with 7 bases fitting TRBD2. V trimming: 0 bases; J trimming: 8 bases; junction bases outside the gene matches: 4. The CDR3 is made up of 14 amino acids. The CDR3 spells CASSLAGGPDEQFF. CDR3 nucleotide sequence: TGTGCCAGCAGTTTAGCGGGAGGGCCCGATGAGCAGTTCTTC.